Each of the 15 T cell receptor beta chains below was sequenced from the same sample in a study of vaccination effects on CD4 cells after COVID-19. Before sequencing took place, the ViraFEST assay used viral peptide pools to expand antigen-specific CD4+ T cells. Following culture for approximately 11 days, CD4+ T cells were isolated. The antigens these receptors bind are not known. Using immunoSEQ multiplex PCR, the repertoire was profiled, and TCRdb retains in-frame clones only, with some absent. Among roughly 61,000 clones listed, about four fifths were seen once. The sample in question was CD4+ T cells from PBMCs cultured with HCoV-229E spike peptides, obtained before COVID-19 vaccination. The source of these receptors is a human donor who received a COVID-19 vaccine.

The CDR3 DNA reads as TGTGCCAGCAGTGAGAGGGGTTTCTCTGGCTACACCTTC. Translating gives CASSERGFSGYTF. V is TRBV6-1 and J is TRBJ1-2; tentatively, D is TRBD1 (5 bases). Germline V lookup: CDR1 MNHNS, CDR2 SASEGT. V dropped 3 bases and J dropped 7 bases, with 12 bases sitting between them. This CDR3 comprises 13 residues.

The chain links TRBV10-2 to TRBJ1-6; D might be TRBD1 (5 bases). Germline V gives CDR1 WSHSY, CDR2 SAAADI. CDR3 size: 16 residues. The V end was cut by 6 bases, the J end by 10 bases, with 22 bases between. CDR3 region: CASRGHTGTGVSPLHF. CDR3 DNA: TGCGCCAGCAGAGGCCACACCGGGACCGGCGTATCACCCCTCCACTTT.

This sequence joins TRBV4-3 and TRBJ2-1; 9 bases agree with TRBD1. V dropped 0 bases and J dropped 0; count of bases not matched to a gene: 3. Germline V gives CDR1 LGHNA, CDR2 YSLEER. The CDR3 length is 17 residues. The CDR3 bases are TGCGCCAGCAGCCAAGATCCGGGACAGGGCTCCTACAATGAGCAGTTCTTC. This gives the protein CASSQDPGQGSYNEQFF.

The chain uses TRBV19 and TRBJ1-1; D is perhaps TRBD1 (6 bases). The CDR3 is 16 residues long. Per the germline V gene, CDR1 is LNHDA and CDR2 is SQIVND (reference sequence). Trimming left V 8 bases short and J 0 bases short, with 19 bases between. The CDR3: CASGRWRGQMNTEAFF. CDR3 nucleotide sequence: TGTGCCAGTGGACGCTGGAGAGGACAGATGAACACTGAAGCTTTCTTT.

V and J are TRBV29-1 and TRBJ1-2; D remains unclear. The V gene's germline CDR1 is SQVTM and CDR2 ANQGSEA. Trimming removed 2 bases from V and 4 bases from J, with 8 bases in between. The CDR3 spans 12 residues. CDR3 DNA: TGCAGCGTTGAAAGGCAGCCCTATGGCTACACCTTC. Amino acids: CSVERQPYGYTF.

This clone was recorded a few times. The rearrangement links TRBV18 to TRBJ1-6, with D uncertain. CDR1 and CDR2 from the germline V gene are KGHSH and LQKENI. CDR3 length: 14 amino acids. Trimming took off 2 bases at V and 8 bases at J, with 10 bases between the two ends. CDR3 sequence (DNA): TGTGCCAGCTCACCAACCGCGGATTATTCACCCCTCCACTTT. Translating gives CASSPTADYSPLHF.

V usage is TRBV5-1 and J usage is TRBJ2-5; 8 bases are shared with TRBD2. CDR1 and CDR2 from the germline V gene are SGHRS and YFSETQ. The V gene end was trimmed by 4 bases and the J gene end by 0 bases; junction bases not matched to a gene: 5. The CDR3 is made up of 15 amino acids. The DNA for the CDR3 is TGCGCCAGCAGCAACAAGGGACTAGACCAAGAGACCCAGTACTTC. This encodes CASSNKGLDQETQYF. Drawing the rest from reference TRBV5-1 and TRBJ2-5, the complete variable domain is KAGVTQTPRYLIKTRGQQVTLSCSPISGHRSVSWYQQTPGQGLQFLFEYFSETQRNKGNFPGRFSGRQFSNSRSEMNVSTLELGDSALYLCASSNKGLDQETQYFGPGTRLLVL.

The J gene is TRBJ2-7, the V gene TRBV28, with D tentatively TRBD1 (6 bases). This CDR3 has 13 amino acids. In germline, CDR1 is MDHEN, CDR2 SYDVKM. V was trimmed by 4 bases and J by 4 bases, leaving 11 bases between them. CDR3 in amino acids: CASSWDIRYEQYV. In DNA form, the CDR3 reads TGTGCCAGCAGTTGGGACATCCGTTACGAGCAGTACGTC.

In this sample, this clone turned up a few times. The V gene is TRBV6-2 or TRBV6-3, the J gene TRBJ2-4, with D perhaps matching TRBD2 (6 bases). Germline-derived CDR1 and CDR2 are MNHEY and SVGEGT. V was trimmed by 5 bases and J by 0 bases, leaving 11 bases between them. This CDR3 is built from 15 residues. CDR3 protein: CASSDRTIAKNIQYF. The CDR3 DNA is TGTGCCAGCAGTGACCGGACTATAGCCAAAAACATTCAGTACTTC.

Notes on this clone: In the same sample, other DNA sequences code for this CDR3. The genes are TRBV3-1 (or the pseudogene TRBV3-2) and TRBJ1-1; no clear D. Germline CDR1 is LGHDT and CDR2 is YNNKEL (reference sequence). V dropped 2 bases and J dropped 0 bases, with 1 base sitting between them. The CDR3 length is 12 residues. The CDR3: CASSQLNTEAFF. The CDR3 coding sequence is TGTGCCAGCAGCCAATTGAACACTGAAGCTTTCTTT.

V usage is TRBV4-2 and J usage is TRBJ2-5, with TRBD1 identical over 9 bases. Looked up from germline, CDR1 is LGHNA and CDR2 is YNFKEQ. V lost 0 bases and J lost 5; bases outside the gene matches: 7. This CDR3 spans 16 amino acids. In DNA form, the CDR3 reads TGTGCCAGCAGCCAAGAGGGACAGGGCGTCTGGGAGACCCAGTACTTC. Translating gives CASSQEGQGVWETQYF.

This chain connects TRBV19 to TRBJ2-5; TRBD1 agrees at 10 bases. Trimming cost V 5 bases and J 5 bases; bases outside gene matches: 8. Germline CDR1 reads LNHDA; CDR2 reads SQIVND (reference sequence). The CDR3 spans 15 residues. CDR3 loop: CASSRLGQGGETQYF. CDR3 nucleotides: TGTGCCAGTAGTCGACTCGGACAGGGGGGTGAGACCCAGTACTTC.

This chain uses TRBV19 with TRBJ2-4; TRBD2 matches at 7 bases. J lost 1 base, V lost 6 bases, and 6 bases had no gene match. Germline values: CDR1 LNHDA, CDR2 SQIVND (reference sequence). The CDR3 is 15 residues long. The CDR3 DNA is TGTGCCAGTAGATCCTATAGCGGGGCCAAAAACATTCAGTACTTC. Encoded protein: CASRSYSGAKNIQYF. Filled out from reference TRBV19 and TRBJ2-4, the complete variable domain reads DGGITQSPKYLFRKEGQNVTLSCEQNLNHDAMYWYRQDPGQGLRLIYYSQIVNDFQKGDIAEGYSVSREKKESFPLTVTSAQKNPTAFYLCASRSYSGAKNIQYFGAGTRLSVL.

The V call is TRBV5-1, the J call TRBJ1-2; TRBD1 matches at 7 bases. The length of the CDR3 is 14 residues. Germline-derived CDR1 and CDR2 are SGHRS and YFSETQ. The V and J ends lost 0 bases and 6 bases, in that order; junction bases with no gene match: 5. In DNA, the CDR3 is TGCGCCAGCAGCTTGGCCGGGCAGGGGGATGGCTACACCTTC. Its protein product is CASSLAGQGDGYTF.

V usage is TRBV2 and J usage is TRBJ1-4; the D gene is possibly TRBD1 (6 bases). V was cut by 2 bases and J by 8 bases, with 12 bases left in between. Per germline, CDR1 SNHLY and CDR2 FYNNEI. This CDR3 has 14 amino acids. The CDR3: CASSEYQGSEKLFF. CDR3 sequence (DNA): TGTGCCAGCAGTGAATACCAGGGGAGCGAAAAACTGTTTTTT.